The present T cell receptor (beta chain) was sequenced within a study of CD8+CD57+ T cells in acquired aplastic anemia. Across the study: An average of about 3.2 ug of DNA was obtained from sorted CD4+ and CD8+ cells. Among healthy donors, CD4+ cells averaged approximately 11 million reads.

V lost 1 base, J lost 5 bases, and 5 bases stayed unmatched. Germline V gene lookup returns CDR1 KGHDR and CDR2 SFDVKD. The CDR3 has 15 amino acids. Study-level findings and limits: The number of CD8+ CDR3 sequences shared by patients and controls was twenty-nine.

Investigators profiled TCR beta VDJ and CDR3 from genomic DNA template. TCRdb used MiXCR to reprocess the reads, holding one entry per CDR3 protein. The repertoire holds some 220,000 distinct CDR3 sequences, roughly 35% seen once, with roughly 1.1% in the top ten. This clonotype was seen ten or more times. What it recognizes is unknown. The TCR was taken from a human donor in good health, serving as a control. The genes are TRBV24-1 and TRBJ2-3, with 7 bases that match TRBD1. The sequenced material came from sorted CD4+, CD8+, or CD8+CD57+ T cells (not recorded which) from PBMCs. DNA of the CDR3: TGTGCCACCAGTGATTTACAGGGGAAATTAGATACGCAGTATTTT. Encoded protein: CATSDLQGKLDTQYF.